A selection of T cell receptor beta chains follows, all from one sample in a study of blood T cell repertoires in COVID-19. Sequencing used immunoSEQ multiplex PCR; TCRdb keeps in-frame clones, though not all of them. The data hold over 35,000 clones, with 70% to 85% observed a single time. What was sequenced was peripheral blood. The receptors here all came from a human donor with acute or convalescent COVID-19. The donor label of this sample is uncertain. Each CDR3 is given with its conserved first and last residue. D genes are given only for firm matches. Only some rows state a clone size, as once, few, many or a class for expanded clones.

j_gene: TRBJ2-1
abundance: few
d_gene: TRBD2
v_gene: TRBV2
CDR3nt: TGTGCCAGCAGTGCGGCGGGAGTGCGCGATGAGCAGTTCTTC
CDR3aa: CASSAAGVRDEQFF

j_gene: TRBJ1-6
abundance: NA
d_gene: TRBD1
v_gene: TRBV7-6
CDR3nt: TGTGCCAGCAGCTTAGCCGGGACAGGGAATTCACCCCTCCACTTT
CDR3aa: CASSLAGTGNSPLHF

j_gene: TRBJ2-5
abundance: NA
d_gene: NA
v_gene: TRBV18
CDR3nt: TGTGCCAGCTCACAGGACTACGGGGAGACCCAGTACTTC
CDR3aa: CASSQDYGETQYF

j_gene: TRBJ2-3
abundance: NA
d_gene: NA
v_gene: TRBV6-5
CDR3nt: TGTGCCAGCGTAGGGGGATCAGATACGCAGTATTTT
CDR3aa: CASVGGSDTQYF

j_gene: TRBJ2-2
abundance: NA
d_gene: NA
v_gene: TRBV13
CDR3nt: TGTGCCAGCAGCCGGGGATCCCCCGGGGAGCTGTTTTTT
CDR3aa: CASSRGSPGELFF

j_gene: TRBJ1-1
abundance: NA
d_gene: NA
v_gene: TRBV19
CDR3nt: TGTGCCAGTAGGGACTTCATGAACACTGAAGCTTTCTTT
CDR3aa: CASRDFMNTEAFF

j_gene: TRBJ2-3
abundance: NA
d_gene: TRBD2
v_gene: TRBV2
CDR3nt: TGTGCCAGCAGCGGACGACTAGCGGGAGATGGGGCAGATACGCAGTATTTT
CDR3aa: CASSGRLAGDGADTQYF

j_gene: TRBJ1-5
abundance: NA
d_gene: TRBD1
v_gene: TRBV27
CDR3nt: TGTGCCAGCAGTCCGGACAGGGGCAATCAGCCCCAGCATTTT
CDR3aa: CASSPDRGNQPQHF

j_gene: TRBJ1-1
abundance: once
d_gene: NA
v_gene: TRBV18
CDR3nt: TGTGCCAGCTCACCACCGTACGGGTTAAACACCGAAGCTTTCTTT
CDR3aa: CASSPPYGLNTEAFF

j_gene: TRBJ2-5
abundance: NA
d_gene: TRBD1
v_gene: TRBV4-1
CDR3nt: TGCGCCAGCAGCTCCCGGGACAGGGGAGAGACCCAGTACTTC
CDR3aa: CASSSRDRGETQYF

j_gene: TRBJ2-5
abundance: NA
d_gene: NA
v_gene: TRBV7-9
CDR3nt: TGTGCCAGCAGCTTAGGACAGGCAATGGATCAAGAGACCCAGTACTTC
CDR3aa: CASSLGQAMDQETQYF

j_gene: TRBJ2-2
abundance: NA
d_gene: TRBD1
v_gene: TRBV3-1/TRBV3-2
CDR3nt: TGTGCCAGCAGCCGCTCAGGGGGCACCGGGGAGCTGTTTTTT
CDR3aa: CASSRSGGTGELFF

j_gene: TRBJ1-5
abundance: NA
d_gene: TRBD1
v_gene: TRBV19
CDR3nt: TGTGCCAGTAGTATGAACGACAGGGGAACGATCTCGGTGCGTCAGCCCCAGCATTTT
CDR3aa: CASSMNDRGTISVRQPQHF

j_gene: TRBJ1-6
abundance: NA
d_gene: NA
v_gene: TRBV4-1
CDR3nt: TGCGCCAGCAGCCCGGAGGGAAGTAGGAATTCACCCCTCCACTTT
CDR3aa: CASSPEGSRNSPLHF

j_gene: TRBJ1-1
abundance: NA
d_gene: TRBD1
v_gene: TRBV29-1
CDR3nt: TGCAGCGTTAGACAGGGGGGGCGGAATACTGAAGCTTTCTTT
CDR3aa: CSVRQGGRNTEAFF

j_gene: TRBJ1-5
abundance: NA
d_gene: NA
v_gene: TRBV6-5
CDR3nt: TGTGCCAGCAGTTACGGAGGTCCGGAGCCCCAGCATTTT
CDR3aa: CASSYGGPEPQHF

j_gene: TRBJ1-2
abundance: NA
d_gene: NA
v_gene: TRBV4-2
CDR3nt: TGTGCCAGCAGCCAAAATCAGGGCCTTTCTGTTAACTATGGCTACACCTTC
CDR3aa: CASSQNQGLSVNYGYTF

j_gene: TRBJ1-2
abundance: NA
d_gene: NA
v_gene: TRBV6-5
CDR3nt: TGTGCCGCAAAGGATTGGGGGGTACATGGCTACACCTTC
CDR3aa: CAAKDWGVHGYTF

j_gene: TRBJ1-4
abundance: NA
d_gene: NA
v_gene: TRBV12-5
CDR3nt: TGTGCTAGTGGTTTGGAAAGGGGTGGTGAAAAACTGTTTTTT
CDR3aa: CASGLERGGEKLFF

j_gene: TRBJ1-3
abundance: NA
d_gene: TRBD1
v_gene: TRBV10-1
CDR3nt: TGCGCCAGCAGGGATGACAGGGAGACAGGGGGAAACACCATATATTTT
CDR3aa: CASRDDRETGGNTIYF

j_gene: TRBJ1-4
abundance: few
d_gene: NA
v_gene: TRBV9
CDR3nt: TGTGCCAGCAGCGTAGAAGGAGTGACTAATGAAAAACTGTTTTTT
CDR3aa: CASSVEGVTNEKLFF

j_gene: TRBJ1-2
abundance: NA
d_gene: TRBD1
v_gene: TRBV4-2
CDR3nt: TGTGCCAGCAGCCAAGATCCTCCGGGACAGTCCTTATACGGCTACACCTTC
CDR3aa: CASSQDPPGQSLYGYTF

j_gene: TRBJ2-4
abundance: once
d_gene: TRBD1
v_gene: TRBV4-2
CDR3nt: TGTGCCAGCAGCCAGGGCCGGGACAGTGGAGCCAAAAACATTCAGTACTTC
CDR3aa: CASSQGRDSGAKNIQYF

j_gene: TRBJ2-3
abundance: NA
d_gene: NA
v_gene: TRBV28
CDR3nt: TGTGCCAGCAGTCGTTCAGATACGCAGTATTTT
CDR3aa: CASSRSDTQYF

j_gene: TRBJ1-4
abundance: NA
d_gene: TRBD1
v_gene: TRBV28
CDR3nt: TGTGCCAGCAGTAAGACCGGGACAGGGAGTCATGAAAAACTGTTTTTT
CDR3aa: CASSKTGTGSHEKLFF

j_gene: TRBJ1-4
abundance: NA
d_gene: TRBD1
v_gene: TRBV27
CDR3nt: TGTGCCAGCAGTTTATTTCAGGGGGCCGGTGAAAAACTGTTTTTT
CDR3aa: CASSLFQGAGEKLFF

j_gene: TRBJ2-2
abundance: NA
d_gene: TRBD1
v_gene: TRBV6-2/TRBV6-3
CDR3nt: TGTGCCAGCAGTTACCCCGGGCAGGGGGTACCCGGGGAGCTGTTTTTT
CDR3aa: CASSYPGQGVPGELFF

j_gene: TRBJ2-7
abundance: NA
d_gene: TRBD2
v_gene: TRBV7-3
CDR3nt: TGTGCCAGCAGCCGCCCGGGGGGGCCAAAGTACTTC
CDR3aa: CASSRPGGPKYF

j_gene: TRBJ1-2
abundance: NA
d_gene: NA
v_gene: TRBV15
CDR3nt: TGTGCCACCAGCAGAGTGGCTGGGCGAATCTCATATGGCTACACCTTC
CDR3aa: CATSRVAGRISYGYTF

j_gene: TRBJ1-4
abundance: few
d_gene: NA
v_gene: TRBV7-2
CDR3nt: TGTGCCAGCAGCCCGCCGAGGGGGACGAGGAGTAATGAAAAACTGTTTTTT
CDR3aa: CASSPPRGTRSNEKLFF

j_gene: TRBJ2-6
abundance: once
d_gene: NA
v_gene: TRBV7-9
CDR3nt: TGTGCCAGCAGCCAAACAGGGTCTGGGGCCAACGTCCTGACTTTC
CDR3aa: CASSQTGSGANVLTF

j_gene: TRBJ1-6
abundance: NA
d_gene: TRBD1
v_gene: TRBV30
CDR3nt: TGTGCCTGGAGTGCTGCCGGGACAGGATTTTCACCCCTCCACTTT
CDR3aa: CAWSAAGTGFSPLHF

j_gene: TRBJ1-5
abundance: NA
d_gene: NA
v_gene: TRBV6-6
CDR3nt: TGTGCCAGCAGTTCGCAGGGCAATCAGCCCCAGCATTTT
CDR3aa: CASSSQGNQPQHF

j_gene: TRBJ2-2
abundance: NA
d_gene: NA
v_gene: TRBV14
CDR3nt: TGTGCCAGCAGCCAAGTACTCCGCGGGGAGCTGTTTTTT
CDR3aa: CASSQVLRGELFF

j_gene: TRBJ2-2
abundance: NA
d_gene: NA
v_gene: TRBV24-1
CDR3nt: TGTGCCACCAGTGGAAAATCAGGGGATTCCGGGGAGCTGTTTTTT
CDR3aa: CATSGKSGDSGELFF

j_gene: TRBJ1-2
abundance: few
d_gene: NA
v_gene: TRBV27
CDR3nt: TGTGCCAGCAGTTTCGGGACTCCTCTAGACTACACCTTC
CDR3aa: CASSFGTPLDYTF

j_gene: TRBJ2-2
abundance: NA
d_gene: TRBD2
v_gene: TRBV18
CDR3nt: TGTGCCAGCTCACCGGAGCGGGGGGTGTTCACCGGGGAGCTGTTTTTT
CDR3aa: CASSPERGVFTGELFF

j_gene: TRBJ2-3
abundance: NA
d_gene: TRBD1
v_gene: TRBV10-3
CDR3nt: TGTGCCATCAGGGGGACAGGGGTTAGCACAGATACGCAGTATTTT
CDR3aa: CAIRGTGVSTDTQYF

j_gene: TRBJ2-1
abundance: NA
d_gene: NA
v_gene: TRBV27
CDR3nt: TGTGCCAGCAGTCGTTCGGGGGGCGCCGCTGAGCAGTTCTTC
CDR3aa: CASSRSGGAAEQFF

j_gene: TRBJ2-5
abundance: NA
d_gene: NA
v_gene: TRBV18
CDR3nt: TGTGCCAGCTCACAGGGGTCAGAGACCCAGTACTTC
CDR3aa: CASSQGSETQYF

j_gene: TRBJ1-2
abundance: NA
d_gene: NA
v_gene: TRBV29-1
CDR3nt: TGCAGCGTTGAAGATCGACAGATTGGCTACACCTTC
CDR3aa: CSVEDRQIGYTF

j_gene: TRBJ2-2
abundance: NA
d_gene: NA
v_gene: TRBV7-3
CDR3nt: TGTGCCAGCCGACTCCAGGGGTCGGGCACCGGGGAGCTGTTTTTT
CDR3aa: CASRLQGSGTGELFF

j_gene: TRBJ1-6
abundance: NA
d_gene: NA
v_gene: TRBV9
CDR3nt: TGTGCCAGCAGCGTAGATGGGGAGCCGCCCCTCCACTTT
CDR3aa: CASSVDGEPPLHF

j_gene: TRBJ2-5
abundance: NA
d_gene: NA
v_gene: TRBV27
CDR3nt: TGTGCCAGCAGTTTATCTATTAATGGAGGAAAGACCCAGTACTTC
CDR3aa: CASSLSINGGKTQYF

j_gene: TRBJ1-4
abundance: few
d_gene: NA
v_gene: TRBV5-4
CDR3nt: TGTGCCAGCAGCTCTCGACAGGACTTACCGCGTGAAAAACTGTTTTTT
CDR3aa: CASSSRQDLPREKLFF

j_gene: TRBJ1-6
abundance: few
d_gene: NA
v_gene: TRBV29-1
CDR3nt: TGCAGCGTCAGAGGGAACAGCTATAATTCACCCCTCCACTTT
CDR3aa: CSVRGNSYNSPLHF

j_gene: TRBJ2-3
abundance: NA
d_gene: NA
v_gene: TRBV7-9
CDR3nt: TGTGCCGAAATGAGGGCGACGGATACGCAGTATTTT
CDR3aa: CAEMRATDTQYF

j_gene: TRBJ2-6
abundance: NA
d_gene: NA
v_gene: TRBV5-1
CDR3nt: TGCGCCAGCAGCTTGGGGGTGACGGGTTTCGGCTCTGGGGCCAACGTCCTGACTTTC
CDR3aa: CASSLGVTGFGSGANVLTF

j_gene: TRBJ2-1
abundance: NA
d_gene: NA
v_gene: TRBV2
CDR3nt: TGTGCCAGCAGAGCAGGACTGTTAAACAATGAGCAGTTCTTC
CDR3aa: CASRAGLLNNEQFF

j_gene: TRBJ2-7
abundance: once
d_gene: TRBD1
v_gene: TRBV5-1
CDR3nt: TGCGCCAGCAGTTTTAAGACAGGGTCCTACGAGCAGTACTTC
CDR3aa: CASSFKTGSYEQYF

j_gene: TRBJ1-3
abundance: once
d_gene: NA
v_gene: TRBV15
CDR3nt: TGTGCCACCAGCAGAGATGGCAACTCTGGAAACACCATATATTTT
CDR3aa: CATSRDGNSGNTIYF

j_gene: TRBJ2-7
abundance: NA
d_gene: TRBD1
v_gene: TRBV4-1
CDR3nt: TGCGCCAGCAGCCAAGAAGGCGCAGGGGGCTACGAGCAGTACTTC
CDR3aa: CASSQEGAGGYEQYF